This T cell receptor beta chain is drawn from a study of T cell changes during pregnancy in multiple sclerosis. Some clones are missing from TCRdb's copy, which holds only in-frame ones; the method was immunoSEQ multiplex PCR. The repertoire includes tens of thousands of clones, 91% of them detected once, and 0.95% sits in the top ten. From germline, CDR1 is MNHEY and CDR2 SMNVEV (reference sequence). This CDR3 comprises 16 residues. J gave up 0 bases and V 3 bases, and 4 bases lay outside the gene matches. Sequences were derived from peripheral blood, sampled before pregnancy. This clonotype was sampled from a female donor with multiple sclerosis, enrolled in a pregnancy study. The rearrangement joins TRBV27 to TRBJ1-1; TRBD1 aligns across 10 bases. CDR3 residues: CASSFDRGRMNTEAFF. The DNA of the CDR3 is TGTGCCAGCAGTTTCGACAGGGGGCGGATGAACACTGAAGCTTTCTTT.